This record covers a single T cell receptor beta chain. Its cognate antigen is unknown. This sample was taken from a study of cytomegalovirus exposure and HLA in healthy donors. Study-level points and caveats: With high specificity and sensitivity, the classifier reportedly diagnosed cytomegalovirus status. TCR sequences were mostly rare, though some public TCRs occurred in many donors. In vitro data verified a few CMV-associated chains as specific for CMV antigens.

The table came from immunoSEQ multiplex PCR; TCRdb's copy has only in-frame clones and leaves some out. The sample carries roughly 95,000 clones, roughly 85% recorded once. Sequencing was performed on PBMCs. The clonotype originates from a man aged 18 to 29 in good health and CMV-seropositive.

DNA for the CDR3: TGTGCCAGCAGTGAAGGGACAGGGGATGGCTACACCTTC. Residues: CASSEGTGDGYTF. The chain uses TRBV6-1 and TRBJ1-2, with TRBD1 identical over 9 bases. The trim removed 1 base at V and 6 bases at J, leaving 0 bases unmatched. There are 13 residues in the CDR3. The germline gives CDR1 MNHNS, CDR2 SASEGT.